This TCR beta chain was sequenced in a study of OX40 agonist ivuxolimab in advanced cancers. Method: immunoSEQ multiplex PCR; TCRdb's copy keeps in-frame clones and lacks some. The table shows roughly 49,000 clones, with roughly 86% occurring only once. Study-wide findings and caveats: Among some nonresponders, normalized T-cell clonal expansion was also low.

This clone was seen once. Its cognate antigen is unknown. Germline CDR1 is KGHSH and CDR2 is LQKENI. The CDR3 sequence is 18 residues long. Trimming removed 3 bases from V and 4 bases from J; junction bases left unmatched: 16. The chain carries TRBV18 and TRBJ1-2, with TRBD1 matching over 8 bases. This sequence originates from an adult with an advanced solid tumor such as melanoma, head and neck, liver or kidney cancer. The material was CD4+ or CD8+ T cells sorted from blood, obtained in a trial of the OX40 agonist ivuxolimab. The CDR3 protein is CASSPGTGASLSVYGYTF. CDR3 DNA sequence: TGTGCCAGCTCACCCGGGACAGGAGCTTCATTATCCGTCTATGGCTACACCTTC. Full variable domain (rest looked up from reference TRBV18 and TRBJ1-2): NAGVMQNPRHLVRRRGQEARLRCSPMKGHSHVYWYRQLPEEGLKFMVYLQKENIIDESGMPKERFSAEFPKEGPSILRIQQVVRGDSAAYFCASSPGTGASLSVYGYTFGSGTRLTVV.